Listed below are T cell receptor beta chains from one sample, sequenced in a study of long-term antiretroviral therapy in people with HIV. The assay was immunoSEQ multiplex PCR, and TCRdb's table has in-frame clones only and misses some. The sample records 25,000 or so clones, around 83% being singletons. Sequencing was performed on unsorted PBMCs, taken 3 years after starting antiretroviral therapy. The receptors stem from a man aged 18 to 29 with HIV. Each CDR3 is given with its conserved first and last residue. The D gene is left open where the match is weak. The listing skips clone size in some rows; elsewhere it reads once, few, many or a size class.

d_call j_call v_call clone_size cdr3_aa cdr3_nt
- TRBJ1-6 TRBV5-6 - CASSLQVDSPLHF TGTGCCAGCAGTCTGCAGGTCGATTCACCCCTCCACTTT
TRBD1 TRBJ2-5 TRBV18 few CASSPPGGRETQYF TGTGCCAGCTCACCCCCAGGGGGACGGGAGACCCAGTACTTC
- TRBJ2-2 TRBV5-5 once CASSVTGISGELFF TGTGCCAGCAGCGTTACAGGGATCTCCGGGGAGCTGTTTTTT
- TRBJ1-4 TRBV19 - CASSQIEKLFF TGTGCCAGTAGCCAGATTGAAAAACTGTTTTTT
- TRBJ2-5 TRBV6-5 - CASSHSGDLQETQYF TGTGCCAGCAGCCATTCAGGGGACTTGCAAGAGACCCAGTACTTC
TRBD1 TRBJ1-2 TRBV2 - CASSGRPGQGAYGYTF TGTGCCAGCAGTGGAAGACCGGGACAGGGGGCGTATGGCTACACCTTC
- TRBJ2-2 TRBV2 - CASSEGRGLDTGELFF TGTGCCAGCAGTGAGGGGAGGGGGCTAGACACCGGGGAGCTGTTTTTT
TRBD2 TRBJ2-7 TRBV4-2 few CASSQDLAGGSYEQYF TGTGCCAGCAGCCAAGATTTAGCGGGGGGCTCCTACGAGCAGTACTTC
- TRBJ1-5 TRBV7-9 - CASSLGVGSNQPQHF TGTGCCAGCAGCTTAGGGGTTGGCAGCAATCAGCCCCAGCATTTT
TRBD1 TRBJ2-1 TRBV5-4 few CASSIRDRDNEQFF TGTGCCAGCAGTATCCGGGACAGGGATAATGAGCAGTTCTTC
TRBD1 TRBJ1-5 TRBV6-5 - CASSYGGTGGNQPQHF TGTGCCAGCAGTTACGGGGGGACAGGGGGCAATCAGCCCCAGCATTTT
TRBD2 TRBJ2-5 TRBV27 - CASSLGTRWETQYF TGTGCCAGCAGTTTGGGGACTAGGTGGGAGACCCAGTACTTC
- TRBJ2-2 TRBV10-2 - CASRVNTGELFF TGCGCCAGCAGAGTGAACACCGGGGAGCTGTTTTTT
TRBD2 TRBJ2-3 TRBV10-2 - CASNPTSGGAIDTQYF TGCGCCAGCAACCCAACTAGCGGGGGGGCCATAGATACGCAGTATTTT
- TRBJ2-3 TRBV6-5 - CASSYKVEDTQYF TGTGCCAGCAGTTACAAGGTGGAGGACACGCAGTATTTT
- TRBJ2-7 TRBV9 - CASRFSRAGPATTSRRYEQYF TGTGCCAGCAGATTTTCGAGGGCGGGGCCTGCAACTACCTCTAGGAGATACGAGCAGTACTTC
TRBD1 TRBJ1-4 TRBV6-6 - CASSYSGDRDLFF TGTGCCAGCAGTTACTCGGGCGACAGGGACCTGTTTTTT
TRBD2 TRBJ2-7 TRBV30 - CARREDGYYEQYF TGTGCCCGGCGGGAGGACGGCTACTACGAGCAGTACTTC
- TRBJ1-4 TRBV19 - CASSLSGMDEKLFF TGTGCCAGTAGTCTTTCAGGGATGGATGAAAAACTGTTTTTT
- TRBJ2-1 TRBV5-4 - CASSPRDGVNEQFF TGTGCCAGCAGCCCCCGGGACGGGGTCAATGAGCAGTTCTTC
TRBD1 TRBJ1-1 TRBV6-5 once CASSYGTANTEAFF TGTGCCAGCAGTTACGGGACAGCCAACACTGAAGCTTTCTTT
TRBD1 TRBJ1-2 TRBV5-6 - CASSLGQGDYGYTF TGTGCCAGCAGCCTGGGACAGGGAGACTATGGCTACACCTTC
TRBD2 TRBJ2-7 TRBV30 - CAWSLAGVSYEQYF TGTGCCTGGAGTCTAGCGGGCGTTTCCTACGAGCAGTACTTC
TRBD1 TRBJ1-2 TRBV5-1 - CASSLAQGLTYGYTF TGCGCCAGCAGCTTGGCACAGGGGCTAACCTATGGCTACACCTTC
TRBD1 TRBJ1-5 TRBV19 - CASRKTGDHQPQHF TGTGCCAGTAGAAAGACAGGGGACCATCAGCCCCAGCATTTT
TRBD1 TRBJ1-1 TRBV5-4 - CASSSDRGQMNTEAFF TGTGCCAGCAGCTCTGACAGGGGGCAAATGAACACTGAAGCTTTCTTT
- TRBJ2-7 TRBV11-2 - CASSLQPGKVEQYF TGTGCCAGCAGCTTACAACCGGGCAAGGTCGAGCAGTACTTC
- TRBJ2-3 TRBV19 - CASSIVGPTDTQYF TGTGCCAGTAGTATAGTGGGGCCCACAGATACGCAGTATTTT
- TRBJ2-1 TRBV16 - CASSQLGGSNNEQFF TGTGCCAGCAGCCAATTGGGCGGATCTAACAATGAGCAGTTCTTC
TRBD1 TRBJ2-4 TRBV27 - CATRTGKIQYF TGTGCCACCCGGACAGGGAAAATTCAGTACTTC
TRBD1 TRBJ1-2 TRBV6-4 - CASSRTGGQGDGYTF TGTGCCAGCAGTAGGACAGGAGGACAGGGAGATGGCTACACCTTC
- TRBJ1-2 TRBV28 - CASSSGRASGYTF TGTGCCAGCAGTTCCGGACGGGCGTCTGGCTACACCTTC
TRBD1 TRBJ1-4 TRBV18 - CASSPTGGDATNEKLFF TGTGCCAGCTCACCAACAGGGGGTGATGCAACTAATGAAAAACTGTTTTTT